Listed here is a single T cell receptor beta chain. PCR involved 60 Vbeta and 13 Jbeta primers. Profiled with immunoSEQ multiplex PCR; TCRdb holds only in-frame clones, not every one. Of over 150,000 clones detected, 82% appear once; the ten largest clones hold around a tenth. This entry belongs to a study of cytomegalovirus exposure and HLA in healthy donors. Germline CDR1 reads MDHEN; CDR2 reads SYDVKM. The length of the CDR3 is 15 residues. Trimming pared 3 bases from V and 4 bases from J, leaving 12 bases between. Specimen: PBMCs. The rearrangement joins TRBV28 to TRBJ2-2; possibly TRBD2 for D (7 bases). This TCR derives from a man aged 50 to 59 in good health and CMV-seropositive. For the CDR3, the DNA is TGTGCCAGCAGTTTGGGGGGGGCGGGCACCGGGGAGCTGTTTTTT. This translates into CASSLGGAGTGELFF.